The 18 T cell receptor beta chains in this list originate from one sample, sequenced in a study of graft-versus-host responses after intestinal transplantation. The repertoire was sequenced with immunoSEQ multiplex PCR; TCRdb's copy has only in-frame clones and lacks some. There are approximately 60,000 clones in the sample; roughly 90% occur only once, and less than 2% lies in the top ten. Their antigens remain unidentified. The input for sequencing was unstimulated CD8+ T cells sorted from spleen or lymph node cells, taken before transplant. The receptors here all came from a human donor who was the organ donor for an intestinal transplant.

This clone was seen once. A read error is likely, as this CDR3 ends without the conserved phenylalanine or tryptophan. The DNA is omitted, as the CDR3 cannot be located on it reliably, and the CDR3 follows TCRdb's listing. The chain's CDR3 is CASSDTTSGGG. This sequence joins TRBV6-4 and TRBJ2-7; the DNA was not used to check the table's D call, TRBD2. Germline V gives CDR1 MRHNA, CDR2 SNTAGT. Ends included, the CDR3 has 11 residues.

This CDR3 reads CASTKGETRSEAFF. CDR3 bases: TGTGCCAGCACCAAGGGGGAGACGAGGTCTGAAGCTTTCTTT. V and J are TRBV5-6 and TRBJ1-1, with a tentative D call TRBD1 (6 bases). The CDR3 consists of 14 residues. Germline lookup yields CDR1 SGHDT and CDR2 YYEEEE. Trimming stripped 6 bases from V and 6 bases from J, with 18 bases between. The full variable domain, with the rest looked up from reference TRBV5-6 and TRBJ1-1, is DAGVTQSPTHLIKTRGQQVTLRCSPKSGHDTVSWYQQALGQGPQFIFQYYEEEERQRGNFPDRFSGHQFPNYSSELNVNALLLGDSALYLCASTKGETRSEAFFGQGTRLTVV.

This rearrangement joins TRBV19 to TRBJ1-4; 7 bases match TRBD1. Germline assignment: CDR1 LNHDA and CDR2 SQIVND (reference sequence). This CDR3 comprises 15 residues. V dropped 6 bases and J dropped 5; count of bases not matched to a gene: 9. The CDR3 loop is CASRDRDSGNEKLFF. CDR3 sequence (DNA): TGTGCCAGTAGAGATCGGGACAGTGGAAATGAAAAACTGTTTTTT. The full variable domain, completed using reference TRBV19 and TRBJ1-4, is DGGITQSPKYLFRKEGQNVTLSCEQNLNHDAMYWYRQDPGQGLRLIYYSQIVNDFQKGDIAEGYSVSREKKESFPLTVTSAQKNPTAFYLCASRDRDSGNEKLFFGSGTQLSVL.

The rearrangement uses TRBV15 and TRBJ1-2; TRBD1 agrees at 7 bases. Trimming took 0 bases from V and 4 from J; bases not matched to a gene: 8. Germline lookup yields CDR1 LNHNV and CDR2 YYDKDF (reference sequence). There are 16 residues in the CDR3. CDR3 in DNA: TGTGCCACCAGCAGAGATCGAGGACAGGACGCCTATGGCTACACCTTC. Its protein is CATSRDRGQDAYGYTF.

This rearrangement joins TRBV28 to TRBJ1-1; 7 bases agree with TRBD1. The CDR3 consists of 14 residues. The ends lost 2 bases at V and 4 bases at J; junction bases unmatched: 4. Germline V gene lookup returns CDR1 MDHEN and CDR2 SYDVKM. The chain's CDR3 is CASSLPQGSTEAFF. CDR3 sequence (DNA): TGTGCCAGCAGTTTACCACAGGGGAGCACTGAAGCTTTCTTT.

V usage is TRBV29-1 and J usage is TRBJ2-2; 11 positions match TRBD2. This CDR3 contains 17 residues. Germline trimming cut 4 bases from V and 5 bases from J; bases unmatched to any gene: 12. In germline, CDR1 is SQVTM, CDR2 ANQGSEA. CDR3 bases: TGCAGCGTTGTGGAGACTAGCGGGGCCTCGAGGACCGGGGAGCTGTTTTTT. This gives the protein CSVVETSGASRTGELFF.

The genes are TRBV9 and TRBJ2-1, with a tentative D call TRBD2 (6 bases). CDR3 length: 15 residues. In germline, CDR1 is SGDLS, CDR2 YYNGEE. Deletions cut 4 bases from V and 4 bases from J, with 15 bases between. This CDR3 reads CASSPAASEYNEQFF. CDR3 DNA sequence: TGTGCCAGCAGCCCAGCGGCTAGCGAGTACAATGAGCAGTTCTTC.

This chain uses TRBV2 with TRBJ2-3; the D is unclear. The CDR3 has 13 residues. V was shortened by 6 bases and J by 1 base, with 8 bases between the two germline ends. Germline CDR1 and CDR2: SNHLY and FYNNEI. DNA for the CDR3: TGTGCCAGCAGACCCGGAGGCACAGATACGCAGTATTTT. Protein: CASRPGGTDTQYF.

The J gene is TRBJ1-1, the V gene TRBV29-1; TRBD1 matches 8 bases. Germline values: CDR1 SQVTM, CDR2 ANQGSEA. The V segment lost 7 bases and the J segment 1 base; nucleotides outside the gene matches: 5. CDR3 length: 13 amino acids. CDR3 bases: TGCAGCGCCTCAGGGGGCCCGAACACTGAAGCTTTCTTT. Translation: CSASGGPNTEAFF.

This clone was seen only once. The V call is TRBV5-4, the J call TRBJ2-7; perhaps TRBD2 as D (5 bases). V was shortened by 4 bases and J by 2 bases, with 16 bases between the two germline ends. Germline V lookup: CDR1 SGHNT, CDR2 YYREEE (reference sequence). The CDR3 is 15 residues long. The CDR3 DNA sequence: TGTGCCAGCAGCGCCCGGGAATCAATCCCCTACGAGCAGTACTTC. It is translated as CASSARESIPYEQYF.

The rearrangement joins TRBV19 to TRBJ1-1, with D possibly matching TRBD1 (6 bases). Germline CDR1 reads LNHDA; CDR2 reads SQIVND (reference sequence). Trimming left V 3 bases short and J 1 base short, with 12 bases between. This CDR3 is 15 amino acids long. The CDR3 DNA sequence: TGTGCCAGTAGTATGGCAGGGGCCGGGAACACTGAAGCTTTCTTT. This translates into CASSMAGAGNTEAFF.

The CDR3, as DNA: TGTGCCAGCAGTGACTCTGGGACAAAGAGGAAACTGTTTTTT. Translating it yields CASSDSGTKRKLFF. This chain connects TRBV6-4 to TRBJ1-4; D perhaps matches TRBD1 (6 bases). Germline V gene lookup returns CDR1 MRHNA and CDR2 SNTAGT. The V end was cut by 0 bases, the J end by 11 bases, with 13 bases between. This CDR3 spans 14 amino acids.

The chain couples TRBV28 to TRBJ2-1; 8 bases are shared with TRBD2. The CDR3 contains 14 residues. Per the germline V gene, CDR1 is MDHEN and CDR2 is SYDVKM. The ends lost 5 bases at V and 15 bases at J; junction bases unmatched: 15. CDR3 protein: CASSPFTNIAGPFF. CDR3 DNA: TGTGCCAGCAGTCCCTTCACGAATATAGCGGGACCGTTCTTC.

This clone was observed once. V and J are TRBV28 and TRBJ1-5; tentatively, D is TRBD1 (6 bases). V was clipped by 4 bases and J by 0 bases, with 19 bases between them. Germline assignment: CDR1 MDHEN and CDR2 SYDVKM. The CDR3 covers 18 residues. In DNA form, the CDR3 reads TGTGCCAGCAGTTCTTTTGTAGGGGGTGGGGATAGCAATCAGCCCCAGCATTTT. Protein product: CASSSFVGGGDSNQPQHF.

The gene calls are TRBV5-4 and TRBJ1-3; the D is unclear. Per the germline V gene, CDR1 is SGHNT and CDR2 is YYREEE (reference sequence). The CDR3 length is 12 residues. Trimming took 4 bases from V and 4 from J, leaving 6 bases between them. The DNA for the CDR3 is TGTGCCAGCAGCCCGGGAGGAAACACCATATATTTT. Protein product: CASSPGGNTIYF.

The chain is built from TRBV9 and TRBJ2-3, with D tentatively TRBD1 (5 bases). Looked up from germline, CDR1 is SGDLS and CDR2 is YYNGEE. V lost 4 bases and J lost 3, with 21 bases in between. This CDR3 comprises 17 residues. This CDR3 reads CASSPQAGASLTDTQYF. The CDR3 coding sequence is TGTGCCAGCAGCCCACAGGCTGGGGCTAGTTTGACAGATACGCAGTATTTT.

This clone was found a few times. This sequence joins TRBV28 and TRBJ2-7, with D possibly being TRBD1 (6 bases). Germline CDR1 and CDR2: MDHEN and SYDVKM. The V end was cut by 3 bases, the J end by 0 bases, with 9 bases between. There are 14 residues in the CDR3. In nucleotides, the CDR3 is TGTGCCAGCAGTTTGGACAGCCACTCCTACGAGCAGTACTTC. This sequence encodes CASSLDSHSYEQYF.

The chain joins TRBV19 to TRBJ2-5; perhaps TRBD1 as D (6 bases). Germline V gives CDR1 LNHDA, CDR2 SQIVND (reference sequence). Deletions cut 6 bases from V and 3 bases from J, with 14 bases between. The CDR3 has 14 residues. The CDR3 nucleotides are TGTGCCAGTAGGACCCGGGACACCGAAGAGACCCAGTACTTC. Translation gives CASRTRDTEETQYF.